Below are 26 T cell receptor beta chains sequenced from a single sample in a study of somatic mutations in cytotoxic T cells in rheumatoid arthritis. Produced via immunoSEQ multiplex PCR; TCRdb's table is partial and in-frame only. In the table there are 7,000 or so clones, around 90% of which are singletons. The material sequenced was CD8+ T cells sorted from blood. These receptors came from a middle-aged man with rheumatoid arthritis.

The rearrangement links TRBV5-1 to TRBJ2-5; D remains unclear. With 0 bases removed from V and 5 bases from J, the gap between germline ends came to 11 bases. Looked up from germline, CDR1 is SGHRS and CDR2 is YFSETQ. CDR3 length: 14 residues. CDR3 sequence reads: CASSLADDKETQYF. In DNA, the CDR3 is TGCGCCAGCAGCTTGGCCGATGACAAGGAGACCCAGTACTTC.

This clone appeared once. V and J are TRBV19 and TRBJ2-1, with 12 positions matching TRBD2. This CDR3 has 15 amino acids. The J segment lost 4 bases and the V segment lost 4 bases, leaving 2 bases of the junction unmatched. Germline V gives CDR1 LNHDA, CDR2 SQIVND (reference sequence). CDR3 residues: CASSRTSGVYNEQFF. DNA of the CDR3: TGTGCCAGTAGTAGGACTAGCGGGGTTTACAATGAGCAGTTCTTC.

As for this clone: Other nucleotide sequences from this sample produce the same CDR3. The rearrangement links TRBV30 to TRBJ1-6; 7 bases are shared with TRBD1. V dropped 0 bases and J dropped 10; count of bases not matched to a gene: 9. The CDR3 totals 15 residues. Germline V CDR1 and CDR2: GTSNPN, SVGIG (reference sequence). Written as DNA, the CDR3 is TGTGCCTGGAGTGTATCCTTAACAGGGGAATCACCCCTCCACTTT. This gives the protein CAWSVSLTGESPLHF. Filled out from reference TRBV30 and TRBJ1-6, the complete variable domain reads SQTIHQWPATLVQPVGSPLSLECTVEGTSNPNLYWYRQAAGRGLQLLFYSVGIGQISSEVPQNLSASRPQDRQFILSSKKLLLSDSGFYLCAWSVSLTGESPLHFGNGTRLTVT.

This rearrangement joins TRBV14 to TRBJ2-5; a possible D gene is TRBD1 (5 bases). With 3 bases removed from V and 3 bases from J, the gap between germline ends came to 8 bases. Germline V gene data show CDR1 as SGHDN and CDR2 as FVKESK. The CDR3 sequence is 13 residues long. The CDR3 loop is CASSHRREETQYF. The CDR3 nucleotides are TGTGCCAGCAGCCACCGCAGGGAAGAGACCCAGTACTTC.

V is TRBV6-5 and J is TRBJ2-2; 7 bases are a match to TRBD1. The junction had 5 bases not matched to a gene; V was cut back by 4 bases and J by 6 bases. Germline lookup yields CDR1 MNHEY and CDR2 SVGAGI. This CDR3 has 14 amino acids. The CDR3 sequence: CASSFYRGAGELFF. The CDR3 bases are TGTGCCAGCAGTTTTTACAGGGGAGCCGGGGAGCTGTTTTTT.

The chain joins TRBV19 to TRBJ1-5; 8 bases match TRBD1. V lost 4 bases to trimming and J lost 2 bases; unmatched junction nucleotides: 4. Germline-derived CDR1 and CDR2 are LNHDA and SQIVND (reference sequence). This CDR3 spans 15 amino acids. The CDR3 loop is CASSSKDRGNQPQHF. The CDR3 DNA is TGTGCCAGTAGTAGCAAGGACAGGGGCAATCAGCCCCAGCATTTT.

This chain's CDR3 is CASSLTEQETQYF. CDR3 sequence (DNA): TGTGCCAGCAGCCTCACAGAACAAGAGACCCAGTACTTC. The chain has TRBV14 and TRBJ2-5; D is unclear. Trimming cost V 4 bases and J 2 bases, with 8 bases left between them. The CDR3 contains 13 residues. Per germline, CDR1 SGHDN and CDR2 FVKESK.

This clone was detected only once. The V call is TRBV6-5, the J call TRBJ1-2; D call uncertain. Germline V gene sequence: CDR1 MNHEY, CDR2 SVGAGI. V was cut by 2 bases and J by 4 bases, with 8 bases left in between. This CDR3 region has 13 residues. The CDR3 loop reads CASSYGQSYGYTF. In DNA, the CDR3 is TGTGCCAGCAGTTACGGCCAGTCCTATGGCTACACCTTC.

This clone was counted once. CDR3 DNA: TGCGCCAGCAGCATCGGGGGAATCCCTACCTCCTACAATGAGCAGTTCTTC. This gives the protein CASSIGGIPTSYNEQFF. The chain employs TRBV5-1 and TRBJ2-1, with a tentative D call TRBD2 (6 bases). CDR1 is SGHRS and CDR2 is YFSETQ in the germline V gene. V lost 4 bases to trimming and J lost 0 bases, with 17 bases between them. The CDR3 runs 17 residues.

The chain is built from TRBV2 and TRBJ2-5, with 8 bases aligning to TRBD2. Per the germline V gene, CDR1 is SNHLY and CDR2 is FYNNEI. The V segment lost 4 bases and the J segment 4 bases; nucleotides outside the gene matches: 11. The length of the CDR3 is 16 residues. Here the CDR3 reads CASSVDTSGVVETQYF. The CDR3 DNA follows: TGTGCCAGCAGTGTGGATACTAGCGGAGTAGTAGAGACCCAGTACTTC.

This sequence joins TRBV29-1 and TRBJ1-2, with D uncertain. From germline, CDR1 is SQVTM and CDR2 ANQGSEA. The length of the CDR3 is 14 residues. V shed 3 bases and J shed 0 bases, with 11 bases lying between them. The CDR3: CSVDLPGANYGYTF. Written as DNA, the CDR3 is TGCAGCGTTGATCTCCCGGGAGCTAACTATGGCTACACCTTC.

On this clone itself: The junction departs from germline at one end; a sequencing error may be responsible. The sample holds other DNA sequences that translate to the same CDR3. This chain joins TRBV30 and TRBJ1-2; 7 bases are shared with TRBD1. Germline V gene sequence: CDR1 GTSNPN, CDR2 SVGIG (reference sequence). This CDR3 comprises 13 residues. The CDR3 DNA reads TGCGCCTGGAGTGCCACAGGGGTTTGGGGCTACACCTTC. Translated: CAWSATGVWGYTF.

The chain carries TRBV30 and TRBJ2-6; maybe TRBD1 (5 bases). Germline-derived CDR1 and CDR2 are GTSNPN and SVGIG (reference sequence). This CDR3 comprises 15 residues. Trimming pared 5 bases from V and 4 bases from J, leaving 15 bases between. The CDR3 nucleotides read TGTGCCTGGGAACTCAGGGTGTACGGGGCCAACGTCCTGACTTTC. Its translation is CAWELRVYGANVLTF.

As to this clone: Other DNA sequences in the sample encode the same CDR3. The genes are TRBV5-1 and TRBJ2-1; D is unresolved. V lost 0 bases to trimming and J lost 3 bases, with 4 bases between them. Germline values: CDR1 SGHRS, CDR2 YFSETQ. CDR3 length: 13 residues. The chain's CDR3 is CASSLDSYNEQFF. The DNA of the CDR3 is TGCGCCAGCAGCTTGGACAGCTACAATGAGCAGTTCTTC.

The chain carries TRBV7-9 and TRBJ1-1; weak D call: TRBD1 (6 bases). V was pared by 5 bases and J by 5 bases, with 18 bases between. CDR1 SEHNR and CDR2 FQNEAQ come from the germline V gene (reference sequence). The CDR3 loop spans 15 amino acids. The CDR3 loop is CASSVLQGGETEAFF. The CDR3 nucleotides read TGTGCCAGCAGCGTACTACAGGGTGGGGAAACTGAAGCTTTCTTT.

The table lists this clone with a few counts. The chain uses TRBV6-6 and TRBJ1-2, with 8 bases that match TRBD1. V lost 6 bases to trimming and J lost 4 bases; unmatched junction nucleotides: 7. This CDR3 spans 14 amino acids. The germline V gene encodes CDR1 MNHNY and CDR2 SVGAGI (reference sequence). The CDR3 spells CASSAGGSSYGYTF. The CDR3 nucleotides are TGTGCCAGCAGCGCAGGGGGCTCTAGCTATGGCTACACCTTC.

The rearrangement links TRBV29-1 to TRBJ1-1; D is unresolved. This CDR3 has 13 amino acids. V was shortened by 4 bases and J by 0 bases, with 9 bases between the two germline ends. Looked up from germline, CDR1 is SQVTM and CDR2 is ANQGSEA. CDR3 sequence (DNA): TGCAGCGTTGGGGCAGTCATGAACACTGAAGCTTTCTTT. Protein sequence: CSVGAVMNTEAFF.

The CDR3 DNA reads TGTGCCAGCAGCTTTCGCCAGGGGATGAACACTGAAGCTTTCTTT. It codes for CASSFRQGMNTEAFF. The gene calls are TRBV11-2 and TRBJ1-1; a possible D gene is TRBD1 (6 bases). Trimming took off 3 bases at V and 0 bases at J, with 11 bases between the two ends. This CDR3 is built from 15 residues. In germline, CDR1 is SGHAT, CDR2 FQNNGV.

The chain has TRBV7-8 and TRBJ2-1; the match to TRBD2 covers 11 bases. Germline values: CDR1 SGHVS, CDR2 FQNEAQ. V shed 3 bases and J 8 bases; nucleotides not matched to a gene: 6. CDR3 length: 15 residues. The DNA for the CDR3 is TGTGCCAGCAGCTTGGTAGCGGGGGGGCGTGATGAGCAGTTCTTC. Encoded protein: CASSLVAGGRDEQFF.

This chain uses TRBV7-6 with TRBJ2-3, with 9 bases identical to TRBD2. CDR1 is SGHVS, CDR2 FNYEAQ, per germline. The junction had 5 bases not matched to a gene; V was cut back by 4 bases and J by 0 bases. CDR3 size: 16 residues. CDR3 amino acids: CASSYSGGSSTDTQYF. The CDR3 DNA reads as TGTGCCAGCAGCTACAGCGGGGGGTCTAGCACAGATACGCAGTATTTT.

In its sample, this clone was seen once. The chain has TRBV27 and TRBJ1-5; D is unclear. Germline assignment: CDR1 MNHEY and CDR2 SMNVEV (reference sequence). CDR3 length: 13 residues. V lost 2 bases to trimming and J lost 4 bases, with 6 bases between them. The CDR3 spells CASSLSRNQPQHF. The CDR3 nucleotides are TGTGCCAGCAGTTTAAGCAGGAATCAGCCCCAGCATTTT.

This chain uses TRBV10-3 with TRBJ2-1; tentatively, D is TRBD1 (7 bases). V lost 11 bases and J lost 5, with 13 bases in between. CDR1 is ENHRY and CDR2 is SYGVKD in the germline V gene. The length of the CDR3 is 12 residues. The CDR3 region is CAAGQTDNEQFF. Written as DNA, the CDR3 is TGTGCCGCGGGACAGACCGACAATGAGCAGTTCTTC.

The rearrangement links TRBV5-6 to TRBJ1-4, with D hard to call. This CDR3 region has 15 residues. Trimming cost V 0 bases and J 5 bases, with 11 bases left between them. CDR1 is SGHDT, CDR2 YYEEEE, per germline. The DNA of the CDR3 is TGTGCCAGCAGCTTGGGGCTAGGAGGGAATGAAAAACTGTTTTTT. Translated, it gives CASSLGLGGNEKLFF.

The V call is TRBV30, the J call TRBJ2-3; no reliable D call. Germline V CDR1 and CDR2: GTSNPN, SVGIG (reference sequence). The V end lost 1 base, the J end lost 0 bases, and 11 bases lay between the germline ends. The CDR3 runs 15 residues. The chain's CDR3 is CAWSALSSSTDTQYF. The CDR3 DNA is TGTGCCTGGAGTGCCCTGAGCTCTAGCACAGATACGCAGTATTTT.

The chain combines TRBV7-9 with TRBJ2-1; TRBD2 is a possible D gene (6 bases). This CDR3 has 12 residues. V lost 6 bases and J 6 bases, leaving 9 bases between the germline ends. The germline CDR1 and CDR2 sequences are SEHNR and FQNEAQ (reference sequence). CDR3 nucleotides: TGTGCCAGCAGTCATAGCGGCAATGAGCAGTTCTTC. This translates into CASSHSGNEQFF.

The chain employs TRBV6-6 and TRBJ2-7; 8 nucleotides line up with TRBD1. CDR1 and CDR2 (germline): MNHNY, SVGAGI (reference sequence). The CDR3 has 14 residues. V dropped 5 bases and J dropped 3; count of bases not matched to a gene: 6. This CDR3 is CASSAGTGRYEQYV. The CDR3 DNA reads as TGTGCCAGCAGTGCCGGGACAGGCCGCTACGAGCAGTACGTC.